This TCR beta chain was captured in a study of T cell responses to AZD1222 COVID-19 vaccine. Findings and caveats of the study: Variant regions that are unmutated are reportedly the target of nearly half of spike-specific TCRs. Vaccine-related CD4 TCRs covered spike, predominating at 160-218 and 743-854.

Here immunoSEQ multiplex PCR was the method, and the copy in TCRdb shows in-frame clones only, minus some. Among approximately 110,000 clones, about 90% were seen once, and the ten largest hold roughly 10%. CDR3 size: 13 residues. Germline V lookup: CDR1 LNHDA, CDR2 SQIVND (reference sequence). V lost 5 bases to trimming and J lost 0 bases, with 7 bases between them. Concerning this clone: Its antigen is not known.

The V and J genes are TRBV19 and TRBJ1-1; D unclear. This TCR came from an adult in good health. The sample was peripheral blood, taken on day 0 of AZD1222 vaccination. Here the CDR3 DNA reads TGTGCCAGTAGTTCACAGATGAACACTGAAGCTTTCTTT. Encoded protein: CASSSQMNTEAFF.